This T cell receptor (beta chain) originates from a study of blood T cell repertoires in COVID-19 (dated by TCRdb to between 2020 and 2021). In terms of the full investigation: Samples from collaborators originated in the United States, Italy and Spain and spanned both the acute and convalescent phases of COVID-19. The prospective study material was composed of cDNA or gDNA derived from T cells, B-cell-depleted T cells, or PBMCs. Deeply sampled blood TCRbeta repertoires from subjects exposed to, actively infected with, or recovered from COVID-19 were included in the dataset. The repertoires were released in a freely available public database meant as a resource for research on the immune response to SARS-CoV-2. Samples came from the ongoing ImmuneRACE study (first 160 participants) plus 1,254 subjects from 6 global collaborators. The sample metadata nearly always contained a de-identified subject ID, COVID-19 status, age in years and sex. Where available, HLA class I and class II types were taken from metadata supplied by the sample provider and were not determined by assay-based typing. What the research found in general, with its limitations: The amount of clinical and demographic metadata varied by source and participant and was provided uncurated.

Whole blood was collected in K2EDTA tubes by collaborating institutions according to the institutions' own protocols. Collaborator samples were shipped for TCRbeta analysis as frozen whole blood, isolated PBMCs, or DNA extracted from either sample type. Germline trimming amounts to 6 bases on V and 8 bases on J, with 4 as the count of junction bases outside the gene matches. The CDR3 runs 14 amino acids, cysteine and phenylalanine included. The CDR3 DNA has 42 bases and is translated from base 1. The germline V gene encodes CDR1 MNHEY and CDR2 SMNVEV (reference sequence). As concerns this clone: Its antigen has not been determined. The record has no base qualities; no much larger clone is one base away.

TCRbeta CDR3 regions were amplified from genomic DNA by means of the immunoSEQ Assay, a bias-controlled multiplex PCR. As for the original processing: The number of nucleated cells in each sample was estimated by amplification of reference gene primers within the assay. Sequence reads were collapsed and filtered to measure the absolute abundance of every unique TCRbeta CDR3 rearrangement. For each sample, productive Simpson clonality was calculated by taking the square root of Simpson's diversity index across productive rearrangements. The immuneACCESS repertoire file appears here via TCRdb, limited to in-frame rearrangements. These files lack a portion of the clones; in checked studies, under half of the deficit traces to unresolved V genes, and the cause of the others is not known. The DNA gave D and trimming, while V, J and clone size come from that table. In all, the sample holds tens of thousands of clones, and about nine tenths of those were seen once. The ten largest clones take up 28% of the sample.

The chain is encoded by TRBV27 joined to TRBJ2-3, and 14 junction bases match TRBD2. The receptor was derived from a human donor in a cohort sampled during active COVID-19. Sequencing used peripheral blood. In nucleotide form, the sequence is TGTGCCAGCAGGACTAGCGGGGGGGCGTTTACGCAGTATTTT. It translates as CASRTSGGAFTQYF.